These T cell receptor beta chains were read from a single sample in a study of blood T cells in healthy people across ages. TCRdb itself ran the 5' RACE reads through MiXCR, one entry per CDR3 protein. The data hold about 1.8 million distinct CDR3 sequences, with just under 50% observed a single time. Material for sequencing was blood. The receptors shown here come from a woman aged 40 to 50 in good health. Both conserved end residues are part of each CDR3. Fields, in order: D gene, CDR3 length, V gene, clone size, J gene, CDR3 protein, CDR3 DNA. A D gene is named only where the DNA matches it firmly. The listing skips clone size in some rows; elsewhere it reads once, few, many or a size class.

d_call: -; cdr3_length: 13; v_call: TRBV4-3; clone_size: -; j_call: TRBJ2-7; cdr3_aa: CASSPYLRHEQYF; cdr3_nt: TGCGCCAGCAGCCCCTATCTTCGCCACGAGCAGTACTTC
d_call: -; cdr3_length: 13; v_call: TRBV7-2; clone_size: few; j_call: TRBJ2-5; cdr3_aa: CASSTGPRETQYF; cdr3_nt: TGTGCCAGCAGCACGGGACCACGAGAGACCCAGTACTTC
d_call: -; cdr3_length: 15; v_call: TRBV12-3/TRBV12-4; clone_size: -; j_call: TRBJ2-3; cdr3_aa: CASSGLTPSTDTQYF; cdr3_nt: TGTGCCAGCAGTGGGCTGACACCAAGCACAGATACGCAGTATTTT
d_call: -; cdr3_length: 14; v_call: TRBV27; clone_size: few; j_call: TRBJ2-3; cdr3_aa: CASSLWASTDTQYF; cdr3_nt: TGTGCCAGCAGTCTTTGGGCCTCCACAGATACGCAGTATTTT
d_call: -; cdr3_length: 13; v_call: TRBV12-3/TRBV12-4; clone_size: many; j_call: TRBJ1-5; cdr3_aa: CASSLTRNQPQHF; cdr3_nt: TGTGCCAGCAGTTTGACCAGGAATCAGCCCCAGCATTTT
d_call: TRBD1; cdr3_length: 22; v_call: TRBV29-1; clone_size: -; j_call: TRBJ1-5; cdr3_aa: CSVVRFGTGDWPASYSNQPQHF; cdr3_nt: TGCAGCGTTGTTCGTTTCGGGACAGGGGACTGGCCCGCCTCATATAGCAATCAGCCCCAGCATTTT
d_call: -; cdr3_length: 13; v_call: TRBV28; clone_size: few; j_call: TRBJ2-4; cdr3_aa: CASCRGPGNIQYF; cdr3_nt: TGTGCCAGTTGTCGGGGCCCAGGGAACATTCAGTACTTC
d_call: -; cdr3_length: 14; v_call: TRBV6-2/TRBV6-3; clone_size: -; j_call: TRBJ2-5; cdr3_aa: CASVGRTFWETQYF; cdr3_nt: TGTGCCAGCGTGGGAAGGACGTTCTGGGAGACCCAGTACTTC
d_call: -; cdr3_length: 15; v_call: TRBV6-5; clone_size: -; j_call: TRBJ1-1; cdr3_aa: CASNQRGGAGTEAFF; cdr3_nt: TGTGCCAGCAATCAACGAGGAGGGGCTGGCACTGAAGCTTTCTTT
d_call: -; cdr3_length: 17; v_call: TRBV4-1; clone_size: -; j_call: TRBJ2-1; cdr3_aa: CASSQGLLAPQYEKQFF; cdr3_nt: TGCGCCAGCAGCCAAGGCTTACTAGCACCTCAGTACGAAAAGCAGTTCTTC
d_call: -; cdr3_length: 14; v_call: TRBV9; clone_size: few; j_call: TRBJ2-1; cdr3_aa: CASSVRPSSDEQFF; cdr3_nt: TGTGCCAGCAGCGTACGACCTAGCTCCGATGAGCAGTTCTTC
d_call: TRBD2; cdr3_length: 14; v_call: TRBV20-1; clone_size: -; j_call: TRBJ2-2; cdr3_aa: CSANLAGLTGELFF; cdr3_nt: TGCAGTGCTAACTTAGCGGGGCTAACCGGGGAGCTGTTTTTT
d_call: TRBD1; cdr3_length: 15; v_call: TRBV4-1; clone_size: -; j_call: TRBJ2-3; cdr3_aa: CASKDREGGEGTQYF; cdr3_nt: TGCGCCAGCAAGGACAGGGAAGGTGGTGAGGGTACGCAGTATTTT
d_call: -; cdr3_length: 15; v_call: TRBV4-2; clone_size: -; j_call: TRBJ2-5; cdr3_aa: CASSPQAWGYNEQYF; cdr3_nt: TGTGCCAGCAGCCCCCAAGCTTGGGGATACAATGAGCAGTACTTC
d_call: -; cdr3_length: 14; v_call: TRBV6-5; clone_size: once; j_call: TRBJ2-4; cdr3_aa: CASSYSNGRGEQYF; cdr3_nt: TGTGCCAGCAGTTACTCGAACGGGCGCGGGGAGCAGTACTTC
d_call: TRBD1; cdr3_length: 15; v_call: TRBV7-2; clone_size: -; j_call: TRBJ1-2; cdr3_aa: CASSPRQGASYGYTF; cdr3_nt: TGTGCCAGCAGCCCACGACAGGGGGCGAGCTATGGCTACACCTTC
d_call: TRBD2; cdr3_length: 14; v_call: TRBV6-2/TRBV6-3; clone_size: few; j_call: TRBJ2-5; cdr3_aa: CASRFSGGQETQYF; cdr3_nt: TGTGCCAGCAGGTTCAGCGGGGGGCAAGAGACCCAGTACTTC
d_call: TRBD2; cdr3_length: 16; v_call: TRBV7-6; clone_size: -; j_call: TRBJ2-3; cdr3_aa: CASSYQTSGGAIMQYF; cdr3_nt: TGTGCCAGCAGCTACCAGACTAGCGGGGGGGCCATTATGCAGTATTTT
d_call: -; cdr3_length: 13; v_call: TRBV24-1; clone_size: -; j_call: TRBJ1-2; cdr3_aa: CATSDRGASGYTF; cdr3_nt: TGTGCCACCAGTGACCGGGGAGCCTCGGGCTACACCTTC
d_call: -; cdr3_length: 14; v_call: TRBV7-8; clone_size: -; j_call: TRBJ1-2; cdr3_aa: CASSLVGPDYGYTF; cdr3_nt: TGTGCCAGCAGCTTAGTCGGGCCAGACTATGGCTACACCTTC
d_call: TRBD1; cdr3_length: 16; v_call: TRBV7-8; clone_size: -; j_call: TRBJ2-1; cdr3_aa: CASSSLPDRELNEQFF; cdr3_nt: TGTGCCAGCAGCTCCCTCCCGGACAGGGAATTGAATGAGCAGTTCTTC
d_call: -; cdr3_length: 15; v_call: TRBV20-1; clone_size: -; j_call: TRBJ2-3; cdr3_aa: CTSWEGGGASDTQYF; cdr3_nt: TGCACCAGCTGGGAGGGGGGAGGAGCATCAGATACGCAGTATTTT
d_call: TRBD1; cdr3_length: 17; v_call: TRBV7-6; clone_size: -; j_call: TRBJ1-2; cdr3_aa: CASSADPGQFVSQGYTF; cdr3_nt: TGTGCCAGCAGCGCCGACCCGGGACAGTTTGTTTCACAGGGCTACACCTTC
d_call: TRBD2; cdr3_length: 17; v_call: TRBV11-2; clone_size: -; j_call: TRBJ2-3; cdr3_aa: CASSSRTSGGATDTQYF; cdr3_nt: TGTGCCAGCAGCTCGCGGACTAGCGGGGGGGCAACAGATACGCAGTATTTT
d_call: -; cdr3_length: 19; v_call: TRBV11-2; clone_size: -; j_call: TRBJ2-7; cdr3_aa: CASSLAPAFMGQDSYEQYF; cdr3_nt: TGTGCCAGCAGCTTAGCCCCCGCCTTTATGGGGCAGGACTCCTACGAGCAGTACTTC
d_call: TRBD1; cdr3_length: 14; v_call: TRBV6-6; clone_size: few; j_call: TRBJ2-7; cdr3_aa: CASSRDRGVYEQYF; cdr3_nt: TGTGCCAGCAGTCGAGACAGGGGGGTGTACGAGCAGTACTTC
d_call: TRBD1; cdr3_length: 16; v_call: TRBV7-9; clone_size: -; j_call: TRBJ1-4; cdr3_aa: CASSRIQGATNEKLFF; cdr3_nt: TGTGCCAGCAGCCGGATCCAGGGGGCAACTAATGAAAAACTGTTTTTT
d_call: -; cdr3_length: 12; v_call: TRBV28; clone_size: -; j_call: TRBJ2-5; cdr3_aa: CATSPGPETQYF; cdr3_nt: TGTGCCACTTCGCCAGGTCCTGAGACCCAGTACTTC